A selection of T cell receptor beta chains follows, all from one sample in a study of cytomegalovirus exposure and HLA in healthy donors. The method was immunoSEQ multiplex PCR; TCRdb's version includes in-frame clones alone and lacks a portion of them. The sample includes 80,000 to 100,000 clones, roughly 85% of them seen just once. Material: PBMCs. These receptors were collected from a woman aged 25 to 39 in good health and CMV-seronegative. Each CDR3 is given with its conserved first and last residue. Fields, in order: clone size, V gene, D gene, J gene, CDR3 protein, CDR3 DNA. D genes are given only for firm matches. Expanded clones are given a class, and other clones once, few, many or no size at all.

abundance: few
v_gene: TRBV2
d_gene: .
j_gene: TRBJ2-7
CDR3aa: CASSAGAYEQYF
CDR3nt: TGTGCCAGCAGTGCGGGGGCCTACGAGCAGTACTTC

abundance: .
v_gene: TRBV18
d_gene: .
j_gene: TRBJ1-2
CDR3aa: CASSPQGRAGYGYTF
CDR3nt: TGTGCCAGCTCACCACAGGGACGAGCGGGCTATGGCTACACCTTC

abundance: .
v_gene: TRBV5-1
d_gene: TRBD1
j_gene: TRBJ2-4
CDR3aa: CASSLETGGLAKNIQYF
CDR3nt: TGCGCCAGCAGCTTGGAAACAGGGGGTCTAGCCAAAAACATTCAGTACTTC

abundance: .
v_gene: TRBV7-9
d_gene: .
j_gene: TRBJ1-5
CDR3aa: CASSLAGRDNQPQHF
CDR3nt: TGTGCCAGCAGCTTAGCGGGTCGGGACAATCAGCCCCAGCATTTT

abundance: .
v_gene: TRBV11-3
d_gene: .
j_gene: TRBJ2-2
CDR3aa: CASTRNTGELFF
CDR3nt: TGTGCCAGCACGAGGAACACCGGGGAGCTGTTTTTT

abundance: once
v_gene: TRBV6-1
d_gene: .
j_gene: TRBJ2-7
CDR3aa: CASREASQYF
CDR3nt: TGTGCCAGCAGGGAGGCATCGCAGTACTTC

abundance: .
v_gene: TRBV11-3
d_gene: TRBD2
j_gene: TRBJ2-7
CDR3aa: CASSSDTGGEQYF
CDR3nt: TGTGCCAGCAGCTCCGACACGGGGGGGGAGCAGTACTTC

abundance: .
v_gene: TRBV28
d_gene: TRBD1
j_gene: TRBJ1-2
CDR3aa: CASRDTRDRSNTF
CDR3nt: TGTGCCAGCAGAGATACCCGGGACAGGTCTAACACCTTC

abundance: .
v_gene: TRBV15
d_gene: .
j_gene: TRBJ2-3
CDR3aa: CATSRDIGAANTQYF
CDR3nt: TGTGCCACCAGCAGAGATATAGGGGCCGCTAATACGCAGTATTTT

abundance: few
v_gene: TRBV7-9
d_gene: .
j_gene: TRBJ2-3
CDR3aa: CASSSSLTRYTQYF
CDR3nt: TGTGCCAGCAGCTCTTCATTAACTAGGTATACGCAGTATTTT